This TCR beta chain is from a study of T cells in Graves' hyperthyroidism and ophthalmopathy. Over 18 months, lack of ophthalmopathy progression marked Graves' hyperthyroidism as stable. Fresh 10 ml peripheral blood yielded PBMCs. It was RNA transcripts that yielded the amplified TCR beta CDR3 regions. Using the HTBI primer set, a first-round RT-PCR was run on the TCR CDR3. TCRdb recomputed calls from the multiplex PCR reads with MiXCR, one row per CDR3 protein. The sample carries about 400,000 distinct CDR3 sequences, 14% to 15% recorded once. The germline V gene encodes CDR1 DFQATT and CDR2 SNEGSKA (reference sequence). Trimming took 5 bases from V and 2 from J; bases not matched to a gene: 9. The CDR3 is 15 residues long. This clonotype has more than one count but fewer than ten.

The origin of this receptor is a woman aged 30 to 39 with Graves' hyperthyroidism. The sequencing input was blood. J is TRBJ2-5 and V is TRBV20-1, with 9 bases that match TRBD2. This CDR3 reads CSACIGTSRQETQYF. The CDR3 nucleotides read TGCAGTGCTTGTATAGGGACTAGCAGACAAGAGACCCAGTACTTC.